This is a list of T cell receptor beta chains from one sample in a study of breast tumors, draining lymph nodes, adjacent tissues. TCRdb ran MiXCR on the multiplex PCR reads and lists one entry per CDR3 protein. The sample has 270,000 or so distinct CDR3 sequences, about 30% seen once. Material: axillary lymph node tissue. The receptors were gathered from a female donor with breast cancer. Some clones in this sample may be carry-over from other donors' samples. CDR3s include the opening cysteine and the closing phenylalanine or tryptophan. Fields, in order: J gene, CDR3 length, V gene, D gene, CDR3 protein. The D gene is left open where the match is weak.

TRBJ2-2 | 15 | TRBV15 | TRBD2 | CATSRDGTSLGELFF
TRBJ1-2 | 12 | TRBV14 | - | CASSQEDLGYTF
TRBJ1-1 | 12 | TRBV10-3 | - | CAIRGEDTEAFF
TRBJ2-7 | 13 | TRBV7-6 | TRBD1 | CASSRTGASEQYF
TRBJ1-5 | 16 | TRBV20-1 | TRBD1 | CSARVGLGQNNQPQHF
TRBJ2-2 | 12 | TRBV2 | - | CASKPVGGELFF
TRBJ2-5 | 16 | TRBV7-7 | TRBD2 | CASSLGAGTMGETQYF
TRBJ1-3 | 12 | TRBV2 | TRBD1 | CARQGEGNTIYF
TRBJ2-7 | 16 | TRBV20-1 | - | CSARDVGGRKAYEQYF
TRBJ2-7 | 12 | TRBV2 | - | CASSMARYEQYF
TRBJ2-5 | 14 | TRBV4-2 | TRBD2 | CASSQIAGVETQYF
TRBJ1-2 | 16 | TRBV10-1 | - | CASRMRGDFGRDGYTF
TRBJ2-1 | 13 | TRBV2 | - | CASKTLSWDEQFF
TRBJ1-2 | 15 | TRBV7-8 | TRBD1 | CASSSPPTTGHGYTF
TRBJ2-5 | 13 | TRBV20-1 | - | CSARSPRGETQYF
TRBJ2-5 | 14 | TRBV6-5 | - | CASSYSRREETQYF
TRBJ1-2 | 13 | TRBV5-6 | - | CASSSIGAQGYTF
TRBJ2-5 | 18 | TRBV4-2 | TRBD2 | CASSQVSGGRVNWETQYF
TRBJ1-4 | 14 | TRBV29-1 | - | CSVARAGASEKLFF
TRBJ2-3 | 15 | TRBV14 | - | CASSPPGGLTDTQYF
TRBJ2-1 | 15 | TRBV24-1 | TRBD2 | CATRGNGLEINEQFF
TRBJ2-7 | 16 | TRBV12-5 | TRBD1 | CASGLALIGGGYEQYF
TRBJ1-6 | 15 | TRBV5-1 | TRBD1 | CASSQKQGDGSPLRF
TRBJ2-5 | 15 | TRBV6-6 | TRBD2 | CASSYRGLIQETQYF
TRBJ2-3 | 16 | TRBV3-1 | TRBD2 | CASSFAGTTSTDTQYF
TRBJ1-3 | 15 | TRBV12-3/TRBV12-4 | - | CASSFSGLGGNTIYF
TRBJ2-7 | 16 | TRBV20-1 | TRBD2 | CSARDPRTSGPYEQYF
TRBJ1-2 | 13 | TRBV10-1 | - | CASSESIGYGYTF
TRBJ2-2 | 14 | TRBV15 | - | CATSRDRNTGELFF
TRBJ2-2 | 18 | TRBV12-3/TRBV12-4 | - | CASTKSPGQRSNTGELFF
TRBJ2-7 | 14 | TRBV10-3 | - | CAITSQTAHYEQYF
TRBJ2-1 | 13 | TRBV19 | - | CASSTGRYNEQFF
TRBJ2-5 | 15 | TRBV4-3 | TRBD2 | CASSQFAGGQETQYF
TRBJ1-4 | 9 | TRBV29-1 | TRBD1 | CSVGDRGFF
TRBJ1-6 | 13 | TRBV28 | - | CASSPQGGAPLHF
TRBJ1-3 | 15 | TRBV29-1 | - | CSVGGARSSGNTIYF
TRBJ1-4 | 14 | TRBV7-9 | - | CASSLGGNSEKLFF
TRBJ1-4 | 15 | TRBV5-1 | - | CASSLAQGDNEKLFF
TRBJ2-7 | 12 | TRBV29-1 | - | CIYPGRFKEQYF
TRBJ1-6 | 17 | TRBV20-1 | - | CSARDRATQASNSPLHF
TRBJ1-6 | 14 | TRBV5-8 | - | CASSTTGISSPLHF